Below are 8 T cell receptor beta chains sequenced from a single sample in a study of graft-versus-host responses after intestinal transplantation. The assay was immunoSEQ multiplex PCR, and TCRdb's table has in-frame clones only and misses some. The data hold about 120,000 clones, with roughly 91% observed a single time. Their antigens remain unidentified. The source material was unstimulated CD4+ T cells sorted from spleen or lymph node cells, sampled before intestinal transplant. The receptors derive from a human donor who received an intestinal transplant.

The V call is TRBV2, the J call TRBJ2-7; D gene unclear. Trimming pared 6 bases from V and 0 bases from J, leaving 0 bases between. The CDR3 consists of 10 residues. CDR1 and CDR2 from the germline V gene are SNHLY and FYNNEI. CDR3 in amino acids: CASSSYEQYF. The CDR3 DNA is TGTGCCAGCAGCTCCTACGAGCAGTACTTC. The whole variable domain, filled in from reference TRBV2 and TRBJ2-7, reads EPEVTQTPSHQVTQMGQEVILRCVPISNHLYFYWYRQILGQKVEFLVSFYNNEISEKSEIFDDQFSVERPDGSNFTLKIRSTKLEDSAMYFCASSSYEQYFGPGTRLTVT.

This clone has a single count. The chain joins TRBV5-4 to TRBJ1-4, with 8 bases aligning to TRBD1. J lost 5 bases, V lost 3 bases, and 6 bases had no gene match. The germline V gene encodes CDR1 SGHNT and CDR2 YYREEE (reference sequence). The CDR3 spans 15 residues. CDR3: CASSSARDRNEKLFF. The DNA of the CDR3 is TGTGCCAGCAGCTCAGCACGGGACAGGAATGAAAAACTGTTTTTT.

CDR3 nucleotide sequence: TGCGCCAGCACTACATACAGGGGACAAGAGACCCAGTACTTC. Its protein is CASTTYRGQETQYF. The chain carries TRBV10-1 and TRBJ2-5; 7 bases map to TRBD1. This CDR3 comprises 14 residues. Germline trimming cut 7 bases from V and 2 bases from J; bases unmatched to any gene: 7. Germline assignment: CDR1 WNHNN and CDR2 SYGVQD (reference sequence).

J is TRBJ1-5 and V is TRBV6-5; tentatively, D is TRBD1 (6 bases). Germline V gene lookup returns CDR1 MNHEY and CDR2 SVGAGI. Between the trimmed V and J ends, which lost 6 bases and 3 bases, there was a span of 12 bases. The CDR3 is 14 residues long. In nucleotides, the CDR3 is TGTGCCAGCAGCGCGACAGGTGACAATCAGCCCCAGCATTTT. Its translation: CASSATGDNQPQHF.

The rearrangement uses TRBV6-5 and TRBJ1-4, with D perhaps TRBD1 (6 bases). Germline CDR1 is MNHEY and CDR2 is SVGAGI. The ends were cut back, 6 bases at V and 2 bases at J, with 13 bases in the middle. The CDR3 is 15 amino acids. CDR3 DNA sequence: TGTGCCAGCAGCCGCAACAGGGCCACTAATGAAAAACTGTTTTTT. Translation gives CASSRNRATNEKLFF.

This clone was counted a single time. The chain employs TRBV5-4 and TRBJ2-5; 14 bases match TRBD2. Germline CDR1 is SGHNT and CDR2 is YYREEE (reference sequence). Trimming removed 3 bases from V and 5 bases from J; junction bases left unmatched: 3. This CDR3 has 15 amino acids. CDR3 sequence: CASSSGTSGSETQYF. As DNA, the CDR3 is TGTGCCAGCAGCTCTGGGACTAGCGGGAGTGAGACCCAGTACTTC.

The chain couples TRBV29-1 to TRBJ2-1; 7 bases match TRBD2. Losses at the gene ends were 6 bases for V and 8 bases for J; bases not matched to a gene: 10. Germline values: CDR1 SQVTM, CDR2 ANQGSEA. This CDR3 is 13 amino acids long. The CDR3 coding sequence is TGCAGCGTCGCGACTAGCACGTGGGATGAGCAGTTCTTC. Encoded protein: CSVATSTWDEQFF.

CDR3: CSARNQAEQYF. The CDR3 DNA reads as TGCAGTGCTAGAAACCAAGCGGAGCAGTACTTC. V is TRBV20-1 and J is TRBJ2-7, with unresolved D. CDR3 length: 11 amino acids. V was clipped by 2 bases and J by 7 bases, with 9 bases between them. CDR1 is DFQATT, CDR2 SNEGSKA, per germline (reference sequence).